These T cell receptor beta chains were read from a single sample in a study of shared clonotypes between healthy human individuals. Generated by immunoSEQ multiplex PCR, the TCRdb table keeps only in-frame clones and is missing some. The sample lists under 1 million clones, around 96% occurring once. The sequenced sample was naive CD8+ T cells sorted from blood. The receptor set was obtained from a young man in good health. Each CDR3 is given with its conserved first and last residue. D genes are given only for firm matches. Not all rows give a size; the values are once, few, many and, for expanded clones, a class.

V	size	D	J	CDR3	DNA
TRBV27	-	-	TRBJ2-3	CASSLISSTDTQYF	TGTGCCAGCAGTTTGATTTCTAGCACAGATACGCAGTATTTT
TRBV6-5	-	-	TRBJ1-1	CASSLTGLNTEAFF	TGTGCCAGCAGCCTGACAGGACTCAACACTGAAGCTTTCTTT
TRBV29-1	-	-	TRBJ2-3	CSVDGTGTDTQYF	TGCAGCGTTGATGGAACGGGCACAGATACGCAGTATTTT
TRBV7-9	-	-	TRBJ1-2	CASSLGLWDAGNYGYTF	TGTGCCAGCAGCTTAGGCTTGTGGGACGCAGGGAACTATGGCTACACCTTC
TRBV7-2	-	-	TRBJ2-5	CASTHGNLRGYHF	TGTGCCAGCACCCACGGGAACTTGAGAGGGTATCACTTC
TRBV4-2	-	-	TRBJ2-7	CASSPREFHEQYF	TGTGCCAGCAGCCCCCGGGAGTTCCACGAGCAGTACTTC
TRBV28	-	-	TRBJ1-5	CASSFLVHGHQPQHF	TGTGCCAGCAGTTTTTTGGTGCATGGGCATCAGCCCCAGCATTTT
TRBV4-1	-	-	TRBJ1-4	CASSPLTGVEKLFF	TGCGCCAGCAGCCCTTTGACGGGAGTTGAAAAACTGTTTTTT
TRBV29-1	-	-	TRBJ2-5	CSVDSGIQETQYF	TGCAGCGTTGACTCGGGAATCCAAGAGACCCAGTACTTC
TRBV28	-	-	TRBJ1-5	CASSPPLQSNQPQHF	TGTGCCAGCAGTCCCCCGTTACAGAGCAATCAGCCCCAGCATTTT
TRBV11-2	-	-	TRBJ2-1	CASRRQGGSYNEQFF	TGTGCCAGCAGAAGACAGGGAGGCTCCTACAATGAGCAGTTCTTC
TRBV5-6	-	TRBD1	TRBJ1-2	CASSPAGTVYGYTF	TGTGCCAGCAGCCCCGCCGGGACAGTCTATGGCTACACCTTC
TRBV4-3	-	-	TRBJ1-2	CASSPEFAGSYGYTF	TGCGCCAGCAGCCCAGAGTTCGCGGGGAGCTATGGCTACACCTTC
TRBV27	-	-	TRBJ2-3	CASGLIDTQYF	TGTGCCAGCGGATTAATTGATACGCAGTATTTT
TRBV7-9	-	TRBD1	TRBJ2-5	CASSSRGLGETQYF	TGTGCCAGCAGCTCGAGGGGGCTCGGTGAGACCCAGTACTTC
TRBV7-9	-	-	TRBJ1-3	CASSPPDGYSGNTIYF	TGTGCCAGCAGCCCACCTGACGGATACTCTGGAAACACCATATATTTT
TRBV6-5	-	TRBD1	TRBJ1-2	CASSYQGQGGYGYTF	TGTGCCAGCAGTTACCAAGGTCAGGGGGGCTATGGCTACACCTTC
TRBV7-9	-	TRBD2	TRBJ2-1	CASSLAGLAGDHEQFF	TGTGCCAGCAGCTTAGCGGGACTAGCGGGAGACCATGAGCAGTTCTTC
TRBV4-1	-	-	TRBJ2-7	CASSQVFRDYEQYF	TGCGCCAGCAGCCAAGTCTTCAGGGACTACGAGCAGTACTTC
TRBV6-5	-	-	TRBJ2-7	CASSYGAGSSYEQYF	TGTGCCAGCAGTTACGGGGCAGGGAGCTCCTACGAGCAGTACTTC
TRBV29-1	-	-	TRBJ2-7	CSVTLATSGEQYF	TGCAGCGTTACCCTAGCGACTTCGGGAGAGCAGTACTTC
TRBV7-9	once	-	TRBJ1-3	CASSQTTAATFSGNTIYF	TGTGCCAGCAGCCAAACCACGGCAGCCACCTTCTCTGGAAACACCATATATTTT
TRBV5-1	-	-	TRBJ2-5	CASSLNDPLETQYF	TGCGCCAGCAGCTTGAACGACCCCTTGGAGACCCAGTACTTC
TRBV11-2	-	-	TRBJ2-1	CASSPSYPSSYNEQFF	TGTGCCAGCAGCCCTAGTTACCCGAGCTCCTACAATGAGCAGTTCTTC
TRBV29-1	-	-	TRBJ2-7	CSVSLDGYEQYF	TGCAGCGTTTCTCTGGACGGCTACGAGCAGTACTTC
TRBV7-9	-	TRBD2	TRBJ2-7	CASSPGRGLAGGAYEQYF	TGTGCCAGCAGCCCTGGGAGGGGCCTAGCGGGAGGGGCCTACGAGCAGTACTTC
TRBV19	-	-	TRBJ2-7	CASAGAGEQYF	TGTGCCAGTGCGGGGGCTGGCGAGCAGTACTTC
TRBV10-2	-	TRBD2	TRBJ2-1	CASSPGLAELSSYNEQFF	TGCGCCAGCAGTCCGGGACTAGCGGAACTAAGCTCCTACAATGAGCAGTTCTTC
TRBV27	-	-	TRBJ2-1	CASRTSYNEQFF	TGTGCCAGCAGGACTAGTTACAATGAGCAGTTCTTC
TRBV6-5	once	TRBD2	TRBJ2-1	CASSYSSGVYNEQFF	TGTGCCAGCAGTTACTCGAGCGGGGTCTACAATGAGCAGTTCTTC
TRBV7-2	-	TRBD1	TRBJ1-1	CASSIGTGRDTEAFF	TGTGCCAGCAGCATAGGGACAGGGCGTGACACTGAAGCTTTCTTT
TRBV16	-	TRBD2	TRBJ2-3	CASSQPLAGAKDTQYF	TGTGCCAGCAGCCAACCACTAGCGGGAGCGAAAGATACGCAGTATTTT
TRBV6-1	few	TRBD2	TRBJ2-7	CASSEPTGLAGAGYEQYF	TGTGCCAGCAGTGAACCGACGGGACTAGCGGGGGCAGGATACGAGCAGTACTTC
TRBV7-2	-	TRBD1	TRBJ1-2	CASSLDARGLGYTF	TGTGCCAGCAGCTTAGATGCTAGGGGGCTTGGCTACACCTTC
TRBV4-1	-	-	TRBJ2-1	CASSREPGVAVFNEQFF	TGCGCCAGCAGCCGAGAGCCTGGCGTAGCGGTATTCAATGAGCAGTTCTTC
TRBV2	once	-	TRBJ2-3	CASRSEPVADTQYF	TGTGCCAGCAGATCCGAGCCGGTAGCAGATACGCAGTATTTT
TRBV28	-	-	TRBJ1-2	CASQFTVRDFYGYTF	TGTGCCAGTCAGTTTACTGTCAGGGATTTCTATGGCTACACCTTC
TRBV7-9	-	TRBD2	TRBJ2-7	CASSSRSSGPSYEQYF	TGTGCCAGCAGTTCGAGGAGTAGCGGGCCCTCCTACGAGCAGTACTTC
TRBV5-4	-	-	TRBJ2-7	CASSYGQVEQYF	TGTGCCAGCAGCTACGGTCAAGTCGAGCAGTACTTC
TRBV13	-	TRBD1	TRBJ2-3	CASSSYGTGGADTQYF	TGTGCCAGCAGCTCTTACGGGACAGGGGGCGCAGATACGCAGTATTTT
TRBV27	-	TRBD1	TRBJ2-7	CASARTGVDEQYF	TGTGCCAGCGCCCGAACAGGGGTCGACGAGCAGTACTTC
TRBV18	-	-	TRBJ2-7	CASSNRVFDGSEQYF	TGTGCCAGCTCAAACAGGGTGTTCGACGGTAGCGAGCAGTACTTC
TRBV7-2	-	TRBD2	TRBJ2-5	CASSFSRGAPGGETQYF	TGTGCCAGCAGCTTCTCTCGTGGGGCCCCGGGAGGAGAGACCCAGTACTTC
TRBV7-9	-	-	TRBJ1-1	CASSLYPEGELF	TGTGCCAGCAGCTTATATCCAGAGGGGGAGTTATTT
TRBV6-1	-	-	TRBJ2-7	CASTPWITYEQYF	TGTGCCAGCACCCCGTGGATTACTTACGAGCAGTACTTC
TRBV27	-	TRBD1	TRBJ2-7	CASSFLGQGAVEQYF	TGTGCCAGCAGTTTTTTGGGACAGGGGGCCGTCGAGCAGTACTTC
TRBV28	-	-	TRBJ2-3	CASRGPGGVITDTQYF	TGTGCCAGCAGAGGTCCCGGGGGAGTGATCACAGATACGCAGTATTTT
TRBV29-1	-	TRBD2	TRBJ2-3	CSVELAGVRDTQYF	TGCAGCGTTGAACTAGCGGGAGTGAGAGATACGCAGTATTTT
TRBV6-6	-	-	TRBJ1-5	CASTLSAEGRYQPQHF	TGTGCCAGCACTCTCTCAGCGGAGGGGCGGTATCAGCCCCAGCATTTT
TRBV6-1	-	-	TRBJ2-7	CASSGRGRGPGYEQYF	TGTGCCAGCAGTGGTAGAGGGAGGGGGCCGGGCTACGAGCAGTACTTC
TRBV7-9	-	-	TRBJ2-7	CASSLTAGNNYEQYF	TGTGCCAGCAGCTTAACCGCCGGGAATAACTACGAGCAGTACTTC
TRBV7-9	-	TRBD1	TRBJ2-3	CAGLGQGDSDTQYF	TGTGCCGGACTGGGACAGGGCGATTCAGATACGCAGTATTTT
TRBV9	-	-	TRBJ2-7	CASSVEGTDEQYF	TGTGCCAGCAGCGTAGAGGGGACCGATGAGCAGTACTTC
TRBV6-6	-	-	TRBJ2-3	CASSYIQATDTQYF	TGTGCCAGCAGTTACATCCAGGCCACAGATACGCAGTATTTT